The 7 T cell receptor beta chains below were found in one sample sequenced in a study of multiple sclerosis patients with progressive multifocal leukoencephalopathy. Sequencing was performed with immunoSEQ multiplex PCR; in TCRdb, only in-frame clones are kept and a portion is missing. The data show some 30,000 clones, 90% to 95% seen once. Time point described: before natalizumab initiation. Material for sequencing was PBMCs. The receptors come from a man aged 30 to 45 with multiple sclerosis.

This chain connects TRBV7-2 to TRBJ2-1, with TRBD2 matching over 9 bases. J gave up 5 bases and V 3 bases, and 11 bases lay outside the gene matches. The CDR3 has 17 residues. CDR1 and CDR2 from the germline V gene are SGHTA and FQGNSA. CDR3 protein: CASSFPLAGPNHNEQFF. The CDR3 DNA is TGTGCCAGCAGCTTCCCACTAGCGGGTCCCAATCACAATGAGCAGTTCTTC. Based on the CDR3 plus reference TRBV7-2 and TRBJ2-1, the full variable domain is GAGVSQSPSNKVTEKGKDVELRCDPISGHTALYWYRQSLGQGLEFLIYFQGNSAPDKSGLPSDRFSAERTGGSVSTLTIQRTQQEDSAVYLCASSFPLAGPNHNEQFFGPGTRLTVL.

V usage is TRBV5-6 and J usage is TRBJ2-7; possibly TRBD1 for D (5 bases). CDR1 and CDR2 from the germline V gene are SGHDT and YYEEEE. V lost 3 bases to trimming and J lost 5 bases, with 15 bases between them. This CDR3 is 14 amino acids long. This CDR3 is CASSSGARPHEQYF. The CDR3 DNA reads TGTGCCAGCAGCTCTGGGGCCCGCCCCCACGAGCAGTACTTC.

The CDR3 DNA reads TGTGCCAGCAGTGAAGATGTGGGGGCGGCCCCCTACAATGAGCAGTTCTTC. This sequence encodes CASSEDVGAAPYNEQFF. The chain links TRBV6-1 to TRBJ2-1; possibly TRBD1 for D (6 bases). Germline lookup yields CDR1 MNHNS and CDR2 SASEGT. V shed 1 base and J shed 2 bases, with 15 bases lying between them. The CDR3 spans 17 residues.

The CDR3 region has the DNA TGCGCCAGCAGCTTGCTGGGGGGCGAGCAGTACTTC. Translating it yields CASSLLGGEQYF. This sequence joins TRBV4-3 and TRBJ2-7, with a possible D match to TRBD2 (6 bases). The germline V gene encodes CDR1 LGHNA and CDR2 YSLEER. This CDR3 region has 12 residues. V was pared by 5 bases and J by 6 bases, with 11 bases between.

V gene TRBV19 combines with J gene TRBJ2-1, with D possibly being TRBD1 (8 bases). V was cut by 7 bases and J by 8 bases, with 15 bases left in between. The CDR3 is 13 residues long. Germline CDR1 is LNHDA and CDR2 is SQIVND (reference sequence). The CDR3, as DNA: TGTGCCAGTACAAACAGGGGGGGCGATGAGCAGTTCTTC. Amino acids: CASTNRGGDEQFF.

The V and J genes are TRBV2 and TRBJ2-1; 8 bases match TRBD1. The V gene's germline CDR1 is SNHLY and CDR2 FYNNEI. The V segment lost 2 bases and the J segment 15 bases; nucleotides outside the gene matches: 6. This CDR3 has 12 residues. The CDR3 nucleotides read TGTGCCAGCAGTGAATCGGTAACAGGGGGGTTCTTC. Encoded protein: CASSESVTGGFF.

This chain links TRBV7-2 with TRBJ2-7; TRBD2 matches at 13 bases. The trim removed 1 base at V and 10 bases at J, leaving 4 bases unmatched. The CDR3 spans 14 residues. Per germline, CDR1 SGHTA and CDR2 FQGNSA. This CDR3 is CASSLGTSGSPQYV. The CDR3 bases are TGTGCCAGCAGCTTAGGGACTAGCGGGAGTCCCCAGTACGTC.